Following are 30 T cell receptor beta chains from one sample sequenced in a study of OX40 agonist ivuxolimab in advanced cancers. Libraries were built with the immunoSEQ multiplex PCR assay. TCRdb carries this immuneACCESS record with in-frame sequences only. Its versions omit some clonotypes, under half of them owing to an unresolved V gene in the studies checked, with the rest unexplained. For this sample the table gives some 82,000 clones, of which just over 85% were detected only once. The ten biggest clones cover 0.75% to 0.95% of the sample. The sample consisted of CD4+ or CD8+ T cells sorted from blood, taken in a trial of the OX40 agonist ivuxolimab. The source of these receptors is an adult with an advanced solid tumor such as melanoma, head and neck, liver or kidney cancer.

The chain carries TRBV10-3 and TRBJ2-7; 10 bases map to TRBD2. Trimming took 3 bases from V and 6 from J; bases not matched to a gene: 11. This CDR3 contains 16 residues. The V gene's germline CDR1 is ENHRY and CDR2 SYGVKD. CDR3 coding DNA: TGTGCCATCAGTGAACCGGGACTAGCGTCAGGGGGCGAGCAGTACTTC. Translating gives CAISEPGLASGGEQYF.

This clone has just a few counts. The chain combines TRBV5-6 with TRBJ1-5; D call uncertain. The V gene lost 2 bases and the J gene lost 2 bases, with 8 bases spanning the gap. The germline V gene encodes CDR1 SGHDT and CDR2 YYEEEE. This CDR3 comprises 14 residues. CDR3 in DNA: TGTGCCAGCAGCTTCTTACTGGGCAATCAGCCCCAGCATTTT. Translating it yields CASSFLLGNQPQHF.

Only one count was recorded for this clone. The chain carries TRBV5-3 and TRBJ2-3, with D possibly matching TRBD2 (6 bases). TRBV5-3 is reported as an ORF; its role is uncertain. Trimming removed 4 bases from V and 0 bases from J, with 9 bases in between. The CDR3 runs to 14 residues. The CDR3 nucleotides read TGTGCCAGAAGCCTTAGCGGAAGCACAGATACGCAGTATTTT. Its translation is CARSLSGSTDTQYF.

This clone was recorded a few times. The V and J genes are TRBV2 and TRBJ1-2; D remains unclear. V gave up 6 bases and J gave up 6 bases, with 11 bases separating them. The CDR3 is made up of 12 amino acids. Germline loops: CDR1 SNHLY, CDR2 FYNNEI. CDR3 coding DNA: TGTGCCAGCAGCCCCCAACCTCATGGCTACACCTTC. This sequence encodes CASSPQPHGYTF. The full variable domain, its missing parts supplied by reference TRBV2 and TRBJ1-2, is EPEVTQTPSHQVTQMGQEVILRCVPISNHLYFYWYRQILGQKVEFLVSFYNNEISEKSEIFDDQFSVERPDGSNFTLKIRSTKLEDSAMYFCASSPQPHGYTFGSGTRLTVV.

The V call is TRBV11-2, the J call TRBJ2-1; 13 nucleotides align to TRBD2. CDR1 is SGHAT and CDR2 is FQNNGV in the germline V gene. The junction had 6 bases not matched to a gene; V was cut back by 4 bases and J by 9 bases. The CDR3 spans 15 residues. The CDR3 loop reads CASSSTSGRSVEQFF. DNA of the CDR3: TGTGCCAGCAGCTCGACTAGCGGGAGGAGCGTTGAGCAGTTCTTC.

The chain employs TRBV28 and TRBJ2-7, with D perhaps assigned TRBD1 or TRBD2 (5 bases each). The CDR3 spans 14 residues. Trimming removed 6 bases at V and 3 bases at J, with 15 bases between. Per germline, CDR1 MDHEN and CDR2 SYDVKM. The CDR3 region is CASRPGTGRYEQYF. CDR3 DNA: TGTGCCAGCAGACCCGGGACGGGGCGCTACGAGCAGTACTTC.

This chain connects TRBV4-2 to TRBJ1-5; 10 bases agree with TRBD1. The V and J ends lost 1 base and 6 bases, in that order; junction bases with no gene match: 3. CDR1 LGHNA and CDR2 YNFKEQ come from the germline V gene. This CDR3 is built from 15 residues. This CDR3 reads CASSQGTGGIQPQHF. Written as DNA, the CDR3 is TGTGCCAGCAGCCAAGGGACAGGGGGGATTCAGCCCCAGCATTTT.

The chain has TRBV7-3 and TRBJ2-2; 16 bases map to TRBD2. The CDR3 spans 19 residues. The germline V gene has CDR1 SGHTA and CDR2 FQGTGA. Trimming at V came to 5 bases and at J to 4 bases, leaving 10 bases not matched to a gene. This chain's CDR3 is CASSPRGTSGRVATGELFF. The CDR3 DNA sequence: TGTGCCAGCAGCCCCCGCGGGACTAGCGGGAGGGTGGCCACCGGGGAGCTGTTTTTT.

The genes are TRBV29-1 and TRBJ1-5; maybe TRBD1 (5 bases). The CDR3 extends over 14 amino acids. The V end was cut by 4 bases, the J end by 2 bases, with 12 bases between. CDR1 and CDR2 from the germline V gene are SQVTM and ANQGSEA. CDR3 protein: CSVGGGGGNQPQHF. The CDR3 bases are TGCAGCGTTGGGGGGGGAGGTGGCAATCAGCCCCAGCATTTT.

This sequence joins TRBV30 and TRBJ2-5, with D possibly being TRBD2 (5 bases). Germline loops: CDR1 GTSNPN, CDR2 SVGIG (reference sequence). Trimming shortened V by 3 bases and J by 2 bases, and 13 bases separated the two germline ends. The CDR3 length is 14 residues. CDR3: CAWRYLAPQETQYF. The CDR3, as DNA: TGTGCCTGGAGGTACCTAGCCCCGCAAGAGACCCAGTACTTC.

Turning to this clone: At one end the junction does not follow the germline gene, possibly because of a read error. V usage is TRBV7-7 and J usage is TRBJ2-2, with D uncertain. The CDR3 loop spans 13 amino acids. CDR1 SSHAT and CDR2 FNYEAQ come from the germline V gene (reference sequence). The CDR3 DNA is TGTGCTAGCAGCTTAAGGGACACCGGGGAGCTGTTTTTT. It is translated as CASSLRDTGELFF. Full variable domain (rest looked up from reference TRBV7-7 and TRBJ2-2): GAGVSQSPRYKVTKRGQDVTLRCDPISSHATLYWYQQALGQGPEFLTYFNYEAQPDKSGLPSDRFSAERPEGSISTLTIQRTEQRDSAMYRCASSLRDTGELFFGEGSRLTVL.

The chain carries TRBV7-3 and TRBJ1-1, with D possibly matching TRBD1 (5 bases). Germline lookup yields CDR1 SGHTA and CDR2 FQGTGA. V lost 5 bases to trimming and J lost 5 bases, with 18 bases between them. The length of the CDR3 is 15 residues. CDR3 in amino acids: CASSIRAGQRTEAFF. The CDR3, as DNA: TGTGCCAGCAGCATCAGGGCGGGGCAAAGGACTGAAGCTTTCTTT.

The chain employs TRBV7-3 and TRBJ2-1, with no clear D. The CDR3 spans 12 residues. The V gene's germline CDR1 is SGHTA and CDR2 FQGTGA. V gave up 4 bases and J gave up 9 bases, with 10 bases separating them. The CDR3: CASSYGLGEQFF. CDR3 nucleotide sequence: TGTGCCAGCAGCTATGGATTGGGTGAGCAGTTCTTC.

The chain joins TRBV29-1 to TRBJ1-1; D may be TRBD1 (6 bases). Trimming took off 4 bases at V and 3 bases at J, with 18 bases between the two ends. The germline CDR1 and CDR2 sequences are SQVTM and ANQGSEA. The CDR3 totals 15 residues. CDR3: CSVVFFRGRYTEAFF. The CDR3 DNA follows: TGCAGCGTTGTATTTTTCCGGGGGCGCTACACTGAAGCTTTCTTT.

V is TRBV28 and J is TRBJ1-1, with 9 nucleotides matching TRBD1. Germline values: CDR1 MDHEN, CDR2 SYDVKM. The J segment lost 10 bases and the V segment lost 3 bases, leaving 9 bases of the junction unmatched. The length of the CDR3 is 14 residues. CDR3 in DNA: TGTGCCAGCAGTTTCTCGGGACAGGGTGGAATAGCTTTCTTT. It translates to CASSFSGQGGIAFF.

V is TRBV6-6 and J is TRBJ2-7; D is possibly TRBD2 (5 bases). Trimming pared 4 bases from V and 0 bases from J, leaving 13 bases between. CDR1 MNHNY and CDR2 SVGAGI come from the germline V gene (reference sequence). The CDR3 contains 15 residues. DNA of the CDR3: TGTGCCAGCAGTTTGGACTGGAGGAGCTCCTACGAGCAGTACTTC. Its translation is CASSLDWRSSYEQYF.

J is TRBJ1-4 and V is TRBV27, with D possibly TRBD1 on 6 matching bases. V was clipped by 6 bases and J by 7 bases, with 12 bases between them. The germline V gene has CDR1 MNHEY and CDR2 SMNVEV (reference sequence). This CDR3 is built from 13 residues. The CDR3 loop is CASRIGGGEKLFF. In DNA form, the CDR3 reads TGTGCCAGCAGAATCGGAGGGGGTGAAAAACTGTTTTTT.

This clone came up a few times. The chain is built from TRBV23-1 and TRBJ2-7; the D gene could be TRBD1 or TRBD2 (5 bases each). TRBV23-1 is an ORF for which the function is uncertain. V was cut by 4 bases and J by 4 bases, with 14 bases left in between. CDR3 length: 14 residues. CDR3 DNA: TGCGCCAGCAGTCGAGGGACGGGTTGGTACGAGCAGTACTTC. Its protein is CASSRGTGWYEQYF.

The CDR3 sequence is CAISRTGPGSTNEKLFF. The CDR3, as DNA: TGTGCCATCAGCAGGACAGGTCCGGGTTCAACTAATGAAAAACTGTTTTTT. The genes are TRBV10-3 and TRBJ1-4, with 7 bases that match TRBD1. The CDR3 covers 17 residues. V lost 6 bases and J lost 0; bases outside the gene matches: 10. Germline assignment: CDR1 ENHRY and CDR2 SYGVKD.

The chain joins TRBV7-3 to TRBJ2-6; D gene uncertain. The CDR3 has 17 residues. The germline CDR1 and CDR2 sequences are SGHTA and FQGTGA. Trimming took 5 bases from V and 0 from J, leaving 14 bases between them. Here the CDR3 reads CASSPPSADSGANVLTF. In nucleotides, the CDR3 is TGTGCCAGCAGCCCACCCTCGGCAGACTCTGGGGCCAACGTCCTGACTTTC.

The chain carries TRBV19 and TRBJ2-5, with TRBD1 matching over 8 bases. This CDR3 has 14 residues. The trim removed 6 bases at V and 5 bases at J, leaving 8 bases unmatched. CDR1 is LNHDA and CDR2 is SQIVND in the germline V gene (reference sequence). Here the CDR3 reads CASRRTGGRETQYF. CDR3 nucleotides: TGTGCCAGTAGGAGAACAGGGGGGCGTGAGACCCAGTACTTC.

The chain combines TRBV29-1 with TRBJ2-5; 12 bases fit TRBD2. The CDR3 totals 15 residues. Germline V gives CDR1 SQVTM, CDR2 ANQGSEA. V gave up 2 bases and J gave up 4 bases; unmatched junction bases: 5. The CDR3 sequence: CSVEPSGRAGETQYF. CDR3 DNA: TGCAGCGTTGAACCTAGCGGGAGGGCCGGAGAGACCCAGTACTTC.

The gene calls are TRBV7-3 and TRBJ2-3; the match to TRBD1 covers 8 bases. CDR1 is SGHTA, CDR2 FQGTGA, per germline. The V and J ends lost 0 bases and 5 bases, in that order; junction bases with no gene match: 7. CDR3 length: 16 amino acids. The CDR3 spells CASSLTRQGAGDTQYF. The CDR3 nucleotides read TGTGCCAGCAGCTTAACACGTCAGGGGGCGGGAGATACGCAGTATTTT.

The chain carries TRBV2 and TRBJ2-7, with 10 bases lining up with TRBD2. CDR3 length: 16 residues. CDR1 is SNHLY, CDR2 FYNNEI, per germline. V trimming: 2 bases; J trimming: 6 bases; junction bases outside the gene matches: 10. Written as DNA, the CDR3 is TGTGCCAGCAGTGAAAGAGTAGCGGGAGGAGGGCGCGAGCAGTACTTC. This codes for CASSERVAGGGREQYF.

V gene TRBV7-3 combines with J gene TRBJ2-5; D gene uncertain. The germline V and J ends were trimmed by 2 bases and 7 bases, with 8 bases remaining between them. CDR3 length equals 12 residues. The V gene's germline CDR1 is SGHTA and CDR2 FQGTGA. The CDR3 spells CASSLAVGTQYF. DNA of the CDR3: TGTGCCAGCAGCTTAGCGGTGGGGACCCAGTACTTC.

The genes are TRBV7-9 and TRBJ1-1; D gene ambiguous. V was shortened by 5 bases and J by 2 bases, with 9 bases between the two germline ends. The germline CDR1 and CDR2 sequences are SEHNR and FQNEAQ (reference sequence). This CDR3 has 13 residues. In nucleotides, the CDR3 is TGTGCCAGCAGCCCTTGGGGTAACACTGAAGCTTTCTTT. This translates into CASSPWGNTEAFF.

This chain joins TRBV5-1 and TRBJ2-3; 8 bases map to TRBD2. Germline V gene lookup returns CDR1 SGHRS and CDR2 YFSETQ. CDR3 length: 14 residues. With V trimmed by 7 bases and J by 4 bases, 8 bases remained unmatched. CDR3 sequence: CASHFAGGADTQYF. The CDR3, as DNA: TGCGCCAGCCATTTCGCGGGAGGAGCAGATACGCAGTATTTT. Full variable domain (missing parts from reference TRBV5-1 and TRBJ2-3): KAGVTQTPRYLIKTRGQQVTLSCSPISGHRSVSWYQQTPGQGLQFLFEYFSETQRNKGNFPGRFSGRQFSNSRSEMNVSTLELGDSALYLCASHFAGGADTQYFGPGTRLTVL.

The V call is TRBV28, the J call TRBJ1-2, with D unclear. The ends were cut back, 3 bases at V and 8 bases at J, with 13 bases in the middle. This CDR3 is 13 amino acids long. Germline V gives CDR1 MDHEN, CDR2 SYDVKM. The DNA for the CDR3 is TGTGCCAGCAGTTTGGACGGTCGTCGGGGCTACACCTTC. Protein product: CASSLDGRRGYTF.

This rearrangement joins TRBV27 to TRBJ2-4; a possible D gene is TRBD2 (5 bases). The CDR3 length is 16 residues. Germline CDR1 is MNHEY and CDR2 is SMNVEV (reference sequence). The V gene lost 9 bases and the J gene lost 3 bases, with 21 bases spanning the gap. The CDR3 loop reads CARDREPYCGKNIQYF. CDR3 nucleotide sequence: TGTGCCAGGGACCGGGAACCCTATTGTGGCAAAAACATTCAGTACTTC.

The chain combines TRBV11-2 with TRBJ1-2; weak D call: TRBD1 (5 bases). Germline CDR1 is SGHAT and CDR2 is FQNNGV. The CDR3 covers 12 residues. Trimming removed 4 bases at V and 8 bases at J, with 11 bases between. Written as DNA, the CDR3 is TGTGCCAGCAGCTCCGGGGGGGACGGCTACACCTTC. Translating gives CASSSGGDGYTF.